This T cell receptor (beta chain) stems from a study of T cell repertoires in aging, cancer and after chemotherapy. TCR beta rearrangements were amplified from peripheral blood genomic DNA. A mixed TRB-A/B primer pool amplified rearranged TRB by multiplex touch-down PCR. Via MiXCR, TCRdb re-called the multiplex PCR reads, giving one row per CDR3 protein. The profile covers around 13,000 distinct CDR3 sequences, with 25% to 30% appearing a single time and 8% to 10% taken by the ten largest. This clonotype was seen just once. CDR1 is SNHLY and CDR2 is FYNNEI in the germline V gene. V shed 6 bases, J shed 1 base, and the junction held 7 bases outside the gene matches. This CDR3 comprises 16 residues.

The sequenced sample was blood. The clonotype comes from a human donor with a blood cancer. The rearrangement links TRBV2 to TRBJ1-4; 8 nucleotides agree with TRBD1. The CDR3 DNA follows: TGTGCCAGCAGGGCTGACAGGGGACAAACTAATGAAAAACTGTTTTTT. It encodes CASRADRGQTNEKLFF.